This entry describes one T cell receptor (beta chain). The data are from a study of cytomegalovirus exposure and HLA in healthy donors. Participants comprised healthy donors of bone marrow. This PCR relied on a set of 60 Vbeta primers and 13 Jbeta primers. The data were produced by immunoSEQ multiplex PCR, yet TCRdb's version contains in-frame clones alone and is incomplete. The table records fewer than 250,000 clones, more than 70% of them present only once. CDR3 length: 12 amino acids. Per the germline V gene, CDR1 is SNHLY and CDR2 is FYNNEI. J gave up 2 bases and V 8 bases, and 2 bases lay outside the gene matches.

The V call is TRBV2, the J call TRBJ1-2; 7 nucleotides agree with TRBD1. The TCR sequence derives from a human donor in good health. Sample: PBMCs. CDR3 nucleotides: TGTGCCAGCCGCAGGGGGAACTATGGCTACACCTTC. Translating gives CASRRGNYGYTF.